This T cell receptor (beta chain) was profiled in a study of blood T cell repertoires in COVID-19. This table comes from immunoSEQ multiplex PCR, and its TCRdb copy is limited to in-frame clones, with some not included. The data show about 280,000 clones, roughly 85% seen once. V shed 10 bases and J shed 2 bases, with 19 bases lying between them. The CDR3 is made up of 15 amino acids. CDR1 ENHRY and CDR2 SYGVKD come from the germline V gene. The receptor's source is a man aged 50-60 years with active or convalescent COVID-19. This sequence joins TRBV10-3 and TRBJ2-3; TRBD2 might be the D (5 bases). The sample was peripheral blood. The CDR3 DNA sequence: TGTGCCACCTGCCCGGAAGGACTCACCACAGATACGCAGTATTTT. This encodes CATCPEGLTTDTQYF.